The clone carrying this TCR beta chain appeared a few times. Its specificity is unknown. CDR1 and CDR2 (germline): LNHDA, SQIVND (reference sequence). Trimming pared 3 bases from V and 5 bases from J, leaving 13 bases between. The CDR3 is made up of 15 amino acids. The PCR made use of 60 Vbeta and 13 Jbeta primers. TCRdb's copy holds only in-frame clones and misses some; the assay was immunoSEQ multiplex PCR. Of 130,000 or so clones in the sample, 70% to 85% are singletons; the top ten hold 2.5% to 3%. This sample is part of a study of cytomegalovirus exposure and HLA in healthy donors. Overall study findings and caveats: There were some public TCRs occurring in many donors, but most TCR sequences were rare. Donors belonging to an Asian-associated ancestry cluster reportedly showed fewer N-insertions in productive TCRs than the roughly 700-donor mean, according to what a later analysis found. Reports indicate that TCR beta sequences accurately predicted the HLA-A and HLA-B alleles of most subjects. Later analysis identified 16,951 TCR beta sequences associated with HLA alleles, using a false discovery rate threshold of 0.05.

Input material: PBMCs. The chain couples TRBV19 to TRBJ2-2, with a weak D call TRBD1 (6 bases). The receptor comes from a young woman in good health and CMV-seropositive. CDR3 amino acids: CASSIGQGWTGELFF. CDR3 DNA: TGTGCCAGTAGTATCGGGCAGGGGTGGACCGGGGAGCTGTTTTTT.